Ten or more counts support the clone carrying this TCR beta chain. What it binds is unknown. The sample is drawn from a study of T cells in Graves' hyperthyroidism and ophthalmopathy. At the level of the study: Peripheral blood was drawn at first diagnosis, prior to all treatment.

The study left out patients who had uncontrolled infection, other autoimmune disease, pregnancy or lactation. The PBMCs had their origin in 10 ml of fresh peripheral blood. TCR beta CDR3 regions were amplified from RNA. In the first-round RT-PCR of the TCR CDR3, the HTBI primer set was used. A single record per CDR3 protein comes from TCRdb applying MiXCR to the multiplex PCR reads. The sample lists more than 300,000 distinct CDR3 sequences; around 14% were seen once. Trimming cost V 6 bases and J 0 bases, with 18 bases left between them. Germline V gene sequence: CDR1 MNHNS, CDR2 SASEGT. The CDR3 is 17 amino acids. Overall study results and limits: Most thyroid-expanded clonotypes above 0.001 were also found in blood.

This receptor was taken from a woman aged 60-75 years with Graves' hyperthyroidism. The V and J genes are TRBV6-1 and TRBJ1-5; D is undetermined. Sequencing input: blood. The DNA for the CDR3 is TGTGCCAGCAGCCCCAAGGCCAGAACTTATAGCAATCAGCCCCAGCATTTT. Protein product: CASSPKARTYSNQPQHF.